These 4 T cell receptor beta chains came from one sample sequenced in a study of neurological immune-mediated disorders. TCRdb passed the 5' RACE reads through MiXCR, listing each CDR3 protein once. The table records some 15,000 distinct CDR3 sequences, roughly 3.2% of them present only once. The source material was CD8+ T cells from blood. The receptor source for this set is a middle-aged woman in good health.

This clonotype was seen many times. CDR3 bases: TGTGCCATCAGTGACCGGCGGTTCTTTGGGGACACTGAAGCTTTCTTT. Protein product: CAISDRRFFGDTEAFF. This rearrangement joins TRBV10-3 to TRBJ1-1; D unclear. The V end was cut by 3 bases, the J end by 3 bases, with 17 bases between. The CDR3 is made up of 16 amino acids. Looked up from germline, CDR1 is ENHRY and CDR2 is SYGVKD.

In its sample, this clonotype was seen many times. This chain uses TRBV29-1 with TRBJ2-2; 7 positions agree with TRBD2. The CDR3 length is 12 residues. Germline V gene lookup returns CDR1 SQVTM and CDR2 ANQGSEA. The ends lost 5 bases at V and 5 bases at J; junction bases unmatched: 2. CDR3 in DNA: TGCAGCGTTCCGGGAGGAACCGGGGAGCTGTTTTTT. It yields the protein CSVPGGTGELFF.

This clonotype was found many times. This rearrangement joins TRBV28 to TRBJ2-1; 16 bases agree with TRBD2. The germline V gene has CDR1 MDHEN and CDR2 SYDVKM. V was clipped by 4 bases and J by 2 bases; unmatched bases: 11. CDR3 size: 20 residues. The CDR3 reads CASSYPGLAGGPETYNEQFF. For the CDR3, the DNA is TGTGCCAGCAGTTACCCGGGACTAGCGGGAGGGCCGGAGACCTACAATGAGCAGTTCTTC. Combining the CDR3 with reference TRBV28 and TRBJ2-1 gives the whole variable domain DVKVTQSSRYLVKRTGEKVFLECVQDMDHENMFWYRQDPGLGLRLIYFSYDVKMKEKGDIPEGYSVSREKKERFSLILESASTNQTSMYLCASSYPGLAGGPETYNEQFFGPGTRLTVL.

This clonotype was found many times. The chain has TRBV20-1 and TRBJ2-7; no reliable D call. CDR3 length: 14 residues. The ends were cut back, 3 bases at V and 5 bases at J, with 17 bases in the middle. Germline CDR1 reads DFQATT; CDR2 reads SNEGSKA (reference sequence). The chain's CDR3 is CSASQADLSDEQYF. The CDR3 bases are TGCAGTGCTAGCCAGGCGGACCTGTCGGACGAGCAGTACTTC.